This T cell receptor (beta chain) was identified in a study of blood T cell repertoires in COVID-19. Study at large: Some COVID-19 samples were acute and others convalescent; all came from the United States, Italy and Spain. Sample material is recorded as cDNA or gDNA derived from T cells, B-cell-depleted T cells, or PBMCs.

The CDR3 loop spans 14 amino acids. The junction had 3 bases not matched to a gene; V was cut back by 4 bases and J by 5 bases. Germline V gene lookup returns CDR1 SNHLY and CDR2 FYNNEI. In the authors' workflow: Reference gene primer amplification gave nucleated cell count estimates. TCRdb's table, derived via immunoSEQ multiplex PCR, lists solely in-frame clones and lacks some. V and J calls and clone size are those listed in that table; D and trimming were worked out from the DNA. This table has 250,000 to 350,000 clones, more than 70% appearing once. Material: peripheral blood. The origin of this receptor is a woman between 50 and 59 years old who had recovered from COVID-19. This chain uses TRBV2 with TRBJ2-2, with 8 nucleotides matching TRBD1. Here the CDR3 DNA reads TGTGCCAGCAGTGTGGACAGGGCAACCGGGGAGCTGTTTTTT. This translates into CASSVDRATGELFF.